This T cell receptor (beta chain) was recovered during a study of PD-1 blockade in classical Hodgkin lymphoma. Broader study findings: For complete responders, baseline diversity was comparable to that of newly diagnosed patients.

The method was immunoSEQ multiplex PCR; TCRdb's version includes in-frame clones alone and lacks a portion of them. The table shows around 15,000 clones, with approximately 83% occurring only once. This CDR3 spans 15 amino acids. V shed 4 bases, J shed 1 base, and the junction held 6 bases outside the gene matches. Germline CDR1 and CDR2: SGHRS and YFSETQ. As to this clone: What it binds is unknown.

Regarding time point: cycle 4 day 1 (C4D1), after five to seven weeks of nivolumab. Every single patient, without exception, relapsed after autologous stem cell transplantation, and brentuximab vedotin exposure varied. The source of this sequence is a human donor with classical Hodgkin lymphoma. The sequencing here drew on peripheral blood mononuclear cells (PBMCs), taken before the fourth cycle of nivolumab. V usage is TRBV5-1 and J usage is TRBJ1-1; TRBD1 matches 8 bases. Here the CDR3 DNA reads TGCGCCAGCAGCCTGACAGGGGCCCAGAACACTGAAGCTTTCTTT. This sequence encodes CASSLTGAQNTEAFF.